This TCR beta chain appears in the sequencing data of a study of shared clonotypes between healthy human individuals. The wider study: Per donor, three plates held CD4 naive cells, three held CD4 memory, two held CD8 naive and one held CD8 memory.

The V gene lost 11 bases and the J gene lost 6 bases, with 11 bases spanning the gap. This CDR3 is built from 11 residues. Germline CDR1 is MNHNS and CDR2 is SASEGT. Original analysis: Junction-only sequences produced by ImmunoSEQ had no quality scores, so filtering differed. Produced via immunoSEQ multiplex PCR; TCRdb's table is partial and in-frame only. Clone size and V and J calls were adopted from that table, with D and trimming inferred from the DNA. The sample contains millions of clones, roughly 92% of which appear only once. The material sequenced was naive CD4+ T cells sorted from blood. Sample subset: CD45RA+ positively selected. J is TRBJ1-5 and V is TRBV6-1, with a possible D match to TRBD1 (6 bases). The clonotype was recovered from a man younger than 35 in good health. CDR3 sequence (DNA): TGTGCCCCCCGGGGGGCTCAGCCCCAGCATTTT. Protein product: CAPRGAQPQHF.